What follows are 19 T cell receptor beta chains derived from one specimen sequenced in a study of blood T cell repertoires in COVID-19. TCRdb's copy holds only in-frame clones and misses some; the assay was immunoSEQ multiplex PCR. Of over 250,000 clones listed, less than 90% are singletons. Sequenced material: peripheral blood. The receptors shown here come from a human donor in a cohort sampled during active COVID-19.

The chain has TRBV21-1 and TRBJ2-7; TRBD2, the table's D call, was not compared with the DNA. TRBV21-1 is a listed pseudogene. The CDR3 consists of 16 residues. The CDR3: CASSAPGGTVVYEQYF. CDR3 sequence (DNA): TGTGCCAGCAGCGCCCCGGGGGGGACAGTCGTCTACGAGCAGTACTTC.

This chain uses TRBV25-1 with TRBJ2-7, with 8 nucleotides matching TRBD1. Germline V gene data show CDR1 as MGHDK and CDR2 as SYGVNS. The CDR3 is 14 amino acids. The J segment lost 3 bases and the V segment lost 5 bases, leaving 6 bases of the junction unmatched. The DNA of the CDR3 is TGTGCCAGCAGTACGTCCGGACAGGGCTACGAGCAGTACTTC. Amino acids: CASSTSGQGYEQYF.

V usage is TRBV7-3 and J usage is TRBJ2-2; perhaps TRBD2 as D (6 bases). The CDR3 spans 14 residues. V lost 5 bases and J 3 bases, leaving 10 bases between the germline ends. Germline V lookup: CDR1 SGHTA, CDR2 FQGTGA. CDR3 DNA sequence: TGTGCCAGCAGCCGTAGCGGCCACACCGGGGAGCTGTTTTTT. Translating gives CASSRSGHTGELFF.

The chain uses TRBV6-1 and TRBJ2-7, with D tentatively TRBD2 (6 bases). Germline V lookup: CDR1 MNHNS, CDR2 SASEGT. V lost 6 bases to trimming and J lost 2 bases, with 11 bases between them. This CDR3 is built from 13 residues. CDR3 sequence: CASSPGTAYEQYF. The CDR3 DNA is TGTGCCAGCAGCCCTGGGACTGCCTACGAGCAGTACTTC.

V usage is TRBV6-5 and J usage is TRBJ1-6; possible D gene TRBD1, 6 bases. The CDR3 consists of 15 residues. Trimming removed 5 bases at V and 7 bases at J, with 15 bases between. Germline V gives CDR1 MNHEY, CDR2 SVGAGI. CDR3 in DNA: TGTGCCAGCAGTAGGATACAGGGTGGAAATTCACCCCTCCACTTT. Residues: CASSRIQGGNSPLHF.

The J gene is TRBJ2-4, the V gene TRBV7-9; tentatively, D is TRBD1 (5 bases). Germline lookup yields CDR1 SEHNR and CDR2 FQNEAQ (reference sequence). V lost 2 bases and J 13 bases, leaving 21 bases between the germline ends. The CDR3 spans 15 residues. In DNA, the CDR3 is TGTGCCAGCAGCTTATCAGGGCTCTCGGGCGGCTACCAGTACTTC. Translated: CASSLSGLSGGYQYF.

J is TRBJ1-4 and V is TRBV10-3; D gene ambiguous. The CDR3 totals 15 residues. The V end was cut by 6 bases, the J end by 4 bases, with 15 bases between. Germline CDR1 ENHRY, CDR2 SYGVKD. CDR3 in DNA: TGTGCCATCAGCCCATCACAGACCTTTAATGAAAAACTGTTTTTT. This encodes CAISPSQTFNEKLFF.

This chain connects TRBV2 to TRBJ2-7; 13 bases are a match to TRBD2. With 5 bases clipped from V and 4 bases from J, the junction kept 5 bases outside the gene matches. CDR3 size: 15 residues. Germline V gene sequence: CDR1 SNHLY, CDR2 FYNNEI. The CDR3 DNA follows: TGTGCCAGCAGTCCGGGACTAGCGGGAAGGTACGAGCAGTACTTC. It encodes CASSPGLAGRYEQYF.

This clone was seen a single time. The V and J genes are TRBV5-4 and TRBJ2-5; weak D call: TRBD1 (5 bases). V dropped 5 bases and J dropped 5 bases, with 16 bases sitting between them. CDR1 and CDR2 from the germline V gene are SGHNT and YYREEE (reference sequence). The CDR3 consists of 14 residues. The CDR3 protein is CASSLRQGGETQYF. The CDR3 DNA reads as TGTGCCAGCAGTTTGAGGCAGGGTGGCGAGACCCAGTACTTC.

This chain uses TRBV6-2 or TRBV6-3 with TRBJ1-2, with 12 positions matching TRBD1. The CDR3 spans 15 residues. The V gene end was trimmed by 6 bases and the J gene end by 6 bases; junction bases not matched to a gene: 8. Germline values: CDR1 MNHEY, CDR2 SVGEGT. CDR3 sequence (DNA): TGTGCCAGCAGCAAGACCGGGACAGGGGGCAATGGCTACACCTTC. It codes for CASSKTGTGGNGYTF.

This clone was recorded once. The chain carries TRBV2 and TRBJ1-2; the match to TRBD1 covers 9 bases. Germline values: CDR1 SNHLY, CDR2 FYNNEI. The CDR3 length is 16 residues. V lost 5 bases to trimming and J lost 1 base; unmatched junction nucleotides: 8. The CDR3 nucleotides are TGTGCCAGCAGTCAACAGGGGGCGCGGGGTAACTATGGCTACACCTTC. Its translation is CASSQQGARGNYGYTF.

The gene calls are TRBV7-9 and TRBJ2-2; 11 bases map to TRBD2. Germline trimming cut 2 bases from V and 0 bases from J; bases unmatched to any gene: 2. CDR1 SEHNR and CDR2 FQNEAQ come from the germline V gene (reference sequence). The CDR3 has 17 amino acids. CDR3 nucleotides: TGTGCCAGCAGCTTACTAGCGGGGGGCGCGAACACCGGGGAGCTGTTTTTT. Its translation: CASSLLAGGANTGELFF.

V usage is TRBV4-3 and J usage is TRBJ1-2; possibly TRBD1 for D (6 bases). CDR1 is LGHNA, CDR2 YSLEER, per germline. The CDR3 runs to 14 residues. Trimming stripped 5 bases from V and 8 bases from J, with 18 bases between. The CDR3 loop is CASSLTLGAVGYTF. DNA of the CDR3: TGCGCCAGCAGCTTAACTTTGGGGGCGGTCGGCTACACCTTC.

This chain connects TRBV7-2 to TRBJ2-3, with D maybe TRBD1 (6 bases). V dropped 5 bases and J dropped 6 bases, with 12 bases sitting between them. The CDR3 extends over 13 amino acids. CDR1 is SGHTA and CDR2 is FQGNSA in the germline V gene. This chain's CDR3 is CASSAYRADTQYF. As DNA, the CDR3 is TGTGCCAGCAGCGCCTACAGGGCTGATACGCAGTATTTT.

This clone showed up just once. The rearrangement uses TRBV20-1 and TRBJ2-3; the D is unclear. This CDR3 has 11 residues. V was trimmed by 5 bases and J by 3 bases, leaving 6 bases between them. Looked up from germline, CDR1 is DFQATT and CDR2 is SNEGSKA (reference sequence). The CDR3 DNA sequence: TGCAGTGCTCCAGTGACAGATACGCAGTATTTT. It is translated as CSAPVTDTQYF.

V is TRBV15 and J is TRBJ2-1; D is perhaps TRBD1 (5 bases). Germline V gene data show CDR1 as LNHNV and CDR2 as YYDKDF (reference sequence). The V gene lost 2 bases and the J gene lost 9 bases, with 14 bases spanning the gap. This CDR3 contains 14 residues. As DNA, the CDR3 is TGTGCCACCAGCAGACAAAGGGGTGGGTTTGAGCAGTTCTTC. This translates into CATSRQRGGFEQFF.

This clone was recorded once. CDR3 protein: CASSWVNGPTGQETQYF. CDR3 nucleotides: TGCGCCAGCAGCTGGGTAAACGGGCCAACAGGACAAGAGACCCAGTACTTC. The chain carries TRBV5-1 and TRBJ2-5; tentative D call: TRBD1 (5 bases). CDR3 size: 17 residues. Germline CDR1 SGHRS, CDR2 YFSETQ. The V end lost 3 bases, the J end lost 2 bases, and 20 bases lay between the germline ends.

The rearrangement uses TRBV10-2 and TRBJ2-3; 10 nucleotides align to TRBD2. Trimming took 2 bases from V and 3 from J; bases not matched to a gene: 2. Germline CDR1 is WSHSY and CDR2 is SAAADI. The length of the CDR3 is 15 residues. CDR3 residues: CASSERAGGTDTQYF. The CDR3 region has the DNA TGCGCCAGCAGTGAGCGAGCGGGAGGGACAGATACGCAGTATTTT.

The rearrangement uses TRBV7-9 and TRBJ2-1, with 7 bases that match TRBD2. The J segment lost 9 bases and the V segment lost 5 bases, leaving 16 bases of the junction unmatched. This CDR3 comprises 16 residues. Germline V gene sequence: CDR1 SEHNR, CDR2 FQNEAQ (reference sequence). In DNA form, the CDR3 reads TGTGCCAGCAGCAGTACACGAGGACTAGGAATAGGTGAGCAGTTCTTC. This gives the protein CASSSTRGLGIGEQFF. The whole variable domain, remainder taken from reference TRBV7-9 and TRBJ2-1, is DTGVSQNPRHKITKRGQNVTFRCDPISEHNRLYWYRQTLGQGPEFLTYFQNEAQLEKSRLLSDRFSAERPKGSFSTLEIQRTEQGDSAMYLCASSSTRGLGIGEQFFGPGTRLTVL.